One sample yielded the 13 T cell receptor beta chains listed below, sequenced in a study of blood T cell repertoires in COVID-19. Sequencing was performed with immunoSEQ multiplex PCR; in TCRdb, only in-frame clones are kept and a portion is missing. Counted here are about 170,000 clones, roughly 86% occurring once; the ten biggest clones make up approximately 7%. The source material was peripheral blood. The receptors derive from a man aged 45-65 years with active or convalescent COVID-19.

V gene TRBV9 combines with J gene TRBJ2-5; perhaps TRBD1 as D (6 bases). CDR3 size: 14 residues. The germline gives CDR1 SGDLS, CDR2 YYNGEE. The V end lost 4 bases, the J end lost 5 bases, and 15 bases lay between the germline ends. The CDR3 bases are TGTGCCAGCAGCAAGGAACAGGGACGGGAGACCCAGTACTTC. It translates to CASSKEQGRETQYF.

This chain uses TRBV7-2 with TRBJ1-2; 7 bases are shared with TRBD1. The CDR3 length is 15 residues. Germline assignment: CDR1 SGHTA and CDR2 FQGNSA. The ends lost 3 bases at V and 3 bases at J; junction bases unmatched: 7. DNA of the CDR3: TGTGCCAGCAGCTTCGGGCAGGGGGTAGACTATGGCTACACCTTC. This encodes CASSFGQGVDYGYTF.

This chain uses TRBV6-5 with TRBJ2-2; a weak D match, TRBD2 (6 bases). Per the germline V gene, CDR1 is MNHEY and CDR2 is SVGAGI. The CDR3 consists of 14 residues. The germline V and J ends were trimmed by 3 bases and 9 bases, with 14 bases remaining between them. The CDR3 region is CASSYGGIRRELFF. The CDR3 nucleotides are TGTGCCAGCAGTTATGGGGGGATTAGGCGGGAGCTGTTTTTT.

This chain connects TRBV6-2 or TRBV6-3 to TRBJ2-6, with TRBD1 as a possible D gene (6 bases). Trimming shortened V by 2 bases and J by 3 bases, and 17 bases separated the two germline ends. The CDR3 is 18 amino acids. CDR1 and CDR2 from the germline V gene are MNHEY and SVGEGT. The CDR3 nucleotides read TGTGCCAGCAGTTACCCGACAGGTCCCGTCTTTGGGGCCAACGTCCTGACTTTC. Its translation: CASSYPTGPVFGANVLTF.

The V and J genes are TRBV5-6 and TRBJ1-2, with a possible D match to TRBD1 (5 bases). Germline CDR1 is SGHDT and CDR2 is YYEEEE. Trimming removed 0 bases from V and 6 bases from J, with 15 bases in between. CDR3 length: 15 residues. The DNA for the CDR3 is TGTGCCAGCAGCTTGGTAGCGGTGGCAGGGCATGGCTACACCTTC. This gives the protein CASSLVAVAGHGYTF.

The chain couples TRBV6-5 to TRBJ2-3, with 12 bases aligning to TRBD2. Trimming cost V 4 bases and J 1 base; bases outside gene matches: 0. Germline loops: CDR1 MNHEY, CDR2 SVGAGI. CDR3 size: 15 residues. The CDR3 loop is CASSWTSGGTDTQYF. As DNA, the CDR3 is TGTGCCAGCAGTTGGACTAGCGGGGGCACAGATACGCAGTATTTT.

This chain uses TRBV4-3 with TRBJ2-7; TRBD2 is a possible D gene (5 bases). The V and J ends lost 0 bases and 9 bases respectively, with 18 bases between them. The CDR3 has 15 amino acids. Germline values: CDR1 LGHNA, CDR2 YSLEER. CDR3 residues: CASSQEWTGFGWQYF. The CDR3 nucleotides read TGCGCCAGCAGCCAAGAATGGACGGGATTCGGCTGGCAGTACTTC.

This chain connects TRBV6-5 to TRBJ1-5, with D tentatively TRBD1 (5 bases). The CDR3 has 15 amino acids. V was cut by 6 bases and J by 2 bases, with 14 bases left in between. The germline gives CDR1 MNHEY, CDR2 SVGAGI. The CDR3 nucleotides are TGTGCCAGCAGCCCGGGGGACGGGGGCAATCAGCCCCAGCATTTT. Its protein product is CASSPGDGGNQPQHF.

The chain couples TRBV4-2 to TRBJ1-2; D perhaps matches TRBD1 (6 bases). CDR3 length: 17 residues. The V and J ends lost 2 bases and 0 bases respectively, with 16 bases between them. The germline V gene has CDR1 LGHNA and CDR2 YNFKEQ. The CDR3 region has the DNA TGTGCCAGCAGCCAACCGGGACACTTGTTAGCTAACTATGGCTACACCTTC. Translated, it gives CASSQPGHLLANYGYTF.

This clone was found a few times. The chain employs TRBV12-3 or TRBV12-4 and TRBJ2-7; D gene ambiguous. The CDR3 runs 12 residues. V dropped 1 base and J dropped 2 bases, with 3 bases sitting between them. DNA for the CDR3: TGTGCCAGCAGTTTAGTTACCTACGAGCAGTACTTC. Translated: CASSLVTYEQYF.

This clone was counted a few times. The chain combines TRBV5-1 with TRBJ2-7; 13 positions match TRBD2. Germline loops: CDR1 SGHRS, CDR2 YFSETQ. The CDR3 is 15 amino acids. V lost 4 bases, J lost 2 bases, and 3 bases stayed unmatched. CDR3 protein: CASSLGTSGTYEQYF. CDR3 DNA: TGCGCCAGCAGCCTAGGGACTAGCGGGACCTACGAGCAGTACTTC.

The rearrangement links TRBV6-5 to TRBJ2-7, with D possibly TRBD1 on 5 matching bases. Germline CDR1 reads MNHEY; CDR2 reads SVGAGI. The V end was cut by 9 bases, the J end by 4 bases, with 13 bases between. This CDR3 spans 12 amino acids. CDR3 sequence: CASDRHLYEQYF. CDR3 DNA: TGTGCCAGTGACAGACACCTTTACGAGCAGTACTTC.

The chain has TRBV7-9 and TRBJ1-2; 7 positions match TRBD1. V gave up 7 bases and J gave up 4 bases; unmatched junction bases: 9. CDR1 and CDR2 (germline): SEHNR, FQNEAQ (reference sequence). The CDR3 has 14 amino acids. This CDR3 reads CASKGQAYFYGYTF. The CDR3 nucleotides are TGTGCCAGCAAAGGACAGGCGTACTTCTATGGCTACACCTTC.